This is a list of T cell receptor beta chains from one sample in a study of T cell changes during pregnancy in multiple sclerosis. Sequencing was performed with immunoSEQ multiplex PCR; in TCRdb, only in-frame clones are kept and a portion is missing. Among about 48,000 clones listed, over 85% were seen once. This material consisted of CD4+ T cells from peripheral blood mononuclear cells, taken in the first trimester of pregnancy. The receptors derive from a female donor with multiple sclerosis, enrolled in a pregnancy study. Both conserved end residues are part of each CDR3. A D gene is named only where the DNA matches it firmly. For some rows the clone size is stated as once, few or many, or as a class when expanded; others skip it.

j_call: TRBJ2-5; clone_size: once; d_call: .; v_call: TRBV4-2; cdr3_nt: TGTGCCAGCAGCCAAGCCGGTACGGGGTTTAGTGAAGAGACCCAGTACTTC; cdr3_aa: CASSQAGTGFSEETQYF
j_call: TRBJ2-1; clone_size: few; d_call: TRBD2; v_call: TRBV6-1; cdr3_nt: TGTGCCAGCAGTGAAGTACGGCTAGCGGGGGGCCCAAGTGAGCAGTTCTTC; cdr3_aa: CASSEVRLAGGPSEQFF
j_call: TRBJ2-4; clone_size: .; d_call: TRBD1; v_call: TRBV27; cdr3_nt: TGTGCCAGCAGTCCGGGACAGGGCTTAGCCAAAAACATTCAGTACTTC; cdr3_aa: CASSPGQGLAKNIQYF
j_call: TRBJ2-3; clone_size: .; d_call: .; v_call: TRBV4-2; cdr3_nt: TGTGCCAGCAGCCAAGACCCTAGCACAGATACGCAGTATTTT; cdr3_aa: CASSQDPSTDTQYF
j_call: TRBJ1-6; clone_size: .; d_call: .; v_call: TRBV2; cdr3_nt: TGTGCCAGCAGTGAATCGAGGGAAAATTCACCCCTCCACTTT; cdr3_aa: CASSESRENSPLHF
j_call: TRBJ1-1; clone_size: .; d_call: TRBD1; v_call: TRBV28; cdr3_nt: TGTGCCAGCAGTCCCCGGGACAGGGTTTATTTATTT; cdr3_aa: CASSPRDRVYLF
j_call: TRBJ1-6; clone_size: .; d_call: TRBD1; v_call: TRBV4-2; cdr3_nt: TGTGCCAGCAGCCAAGGAGCGACAGGGAATTCACCCCTCCACTTT; cdr3_aa: CASSQGATGNSPLHF
j_call: TRBJ1-6; clone_size: .; d_call: .; v_call: TRBV11-2; cdr3_nt: TGTGCCAGCAGCTTAGCTTTCATGCAGGGGAATTCACCCCTCCACTTT; cdr3_aa: CASSLAFMQGNSPLHF
j_call: TRBJ2-2; clone_size: .; d_call: TRBD1; v_call: TRBV5-4; cdr3_nt: TGTGCCAGCAGCGGACGGACAGGCCCGAACACCGGGGAGCTGTTTTTT; cdr3_aa: CASSGRTGPNTGELFF
j_call: TRBJ1-3; clone_size: .; d_call: .; v_call: TRBV5-1; cdr3_nt: TGCGCCAGCAGCCTCGCGGTCGGCACTGGAAACACCATATATTTT; cdr3_aa: CASSLAVGTGNTIYF
j_call: TRBJ1-5; clone_size: .; d_call: .; v_call: TRBV19; cdr3_nt: TGTGCCAGTAGTATGAACCCCGGTAGCAATCAGCCCCAGCATTTT; cdr3_aa: CASSMNPGSNQPQHF
j_call: TRBJ2-6; clone_size: .; d_call: .; v_call: TRBV5-1; cdr3_nt: TGCGCCAGCAGCACCGACAGCTCTGGGGCCAACGTCCTGACTTTC; cdr3_aa: CASSTDSSGANVLTF
j_call: TRBJ2-2; clone_size: .; d_call: .; v_call: TRBV6-5; cdr3_nt: TGTGCCAGCAGTTCGGTCAGGGTCTACACCGGGGAGCTGTTTTTT; cdr3_aa: CASSSVRVYTGELFF
j_call: TRBJ2-3; clone_size: .; d_call: .; v_call: TRBV5-1; cdr3_nt: TGCGCCAGCAAAAGGGGGACAGATACGCAGTATTTT; cdr3_aa: CASKRGTDTQYF
j_call: TRBJ1-2; clone_size: .; d_call: TRBD1; v_call: TRBV5-1; cdr3_nt: TGCGCCAGCAGCTTTGACAGGGGCGGCTACACCTTC; cdr3_aa: CASSFDRGGYTF
j_call: TRBJ1-1; clone_size: .; d_call: .; v_call: TRBV19; cdr3_nt: TGTGCCAGTAGTACGAAGTCCTCTGCGCTAGTTGAAGCTTTCTTT; cdr3_aa: CASSTKSSALVEAFF
j_call: TRBJ1-5; clone_size: .; d_call: TRBD1; v_call: TRBV27; cdr3_nt: TGTGCCAGCAGTCTATCGGACAGGCCCACGCATTTT; cdr3_aa: CASSLSDRPTHF
j_call: TRBJ2-6; clone_size: .; d_call: .; v_call: TRBV9; cdr3_nt: TGTGCCAGCAGCCAAACCCAGGGTTCTGGGGCCAACGTCCTGACTTTC; cdr3_aa: CASSQTQGSGANVLTF
j_call: TRBJ2-5; clone_size: .; d_call: .; v_call: TRBV2; cdr3_nt: TGTGCCAGCAGTTCTGGGGCAGGGGAGGAGACCCAGTACTTC; cdr3_aa: CASSSGAGEETQYF
j_call: TRBJ1-2; clone_size: .; d_call: TRBD1; v_call: TRBV5-1; cdr3_nt: TGCGCCAGCAGCTTTCAAACAGGGGACGTAATAACTGGCTACACCTTC; cdr3_aa: CASSFQTGDVITGYTF
j_call: TRBJ2-7; clone_size: once; d_call: .; v_call: TRBV14; cdr3_nt: TGTGCCAGCAGCCAAGGAGTCCCCTACGAGCAGTACTTC; cdr3_aa: CASSQGVPYEQYF
j_call: TRBJ2-3; clone_size: .; d_call: TRBD2; v_call: TRBV19; cdr3_nt: TGTGCCAGTAGTGTACCTAGCGGGACTTTCAATACGCAGTATTTT; cdr3_aa: CASSVPSGTFNTQYF
j_call: TRBJ2-7; clone_size: .; d_call: TRBD1; v_call: TRBV7-6; cdr3_nt: TGTGCCAGCAGCTCAATCCGGGACAGGGATCGCGAGCAGTACTTC; cdr3_aa: CASSSIRDRDREQYF
j_call: TRBJ1-4; clone_size: .; d_call: .; v_call: TRBV19; cdr3_nt: TGTGCCAGTAGTGCAGCGGGGCGGACAAACCATGAAAAACTGTTTTTT; cdr3_aa: CASSAAGRTNHEKLFF
j_call: TRBJ2-5; clone_size: .; d_call: .; v_call: TRBV2; cdr3_nt: TGTGCCAGCAACAGGGACACCCAAGAGACCCAGTACTTC; cdr3_aa: CASNRDTQETQYF
j_call: TRBJ2-1; clone_size: .; d_call: TRBD2; v_call: TRBV2; cdr3_nt: TGTGCCAGCAGGCTTCTAGCGGGGGGCTTCGATGAGCAGTTCTTC; cdr3_aa: CASRLLAGGFDEQFF
j_call: TRBJ1-1; clone_size: .; d_call: .; v_call: TRBV5-1; cdr3_nt: TGCGCCAGCAGCACAGAGGGAAACACTGAAGCTTTCTTT; cdr3_aa: CASSTEGNTEAFF
j_call: TRBJ1-1; clone_size: .; d_call: .; v_call: TRBV6-5; cdr3_nt: TGTGCCAGCAGTTACGCCAAAACAGGGTTCGGCGCTGAAGCTTTCTTT; cdr3_aa: CASSYAKTGFGAEAFF
j_call: TRBJ2-3; clone_size: .; d_call: .; v_call: TRBV6-1; cdr3_nt: TGTGCCAGCAGTGACCCGGGATCCCCGACAGATACGCAGTATTTT; cdr3_aa: CASSDPGSPTDTQYF
j_call: TRBJ2-2; clone_size: .; d_call: .; v_call: TRBV2; cdr3_nt: TGTGCCAGCAGTGAACGAGCTCTCGGGGAGCTGTTTTTT; cdr3_aa: CASSERALGELFF
j_call: TRBJ2-5; clone_size: .; d_call: .; v_call: TRBV6-5; cdr3_nt: TGTGCCAGCAGTTACCACGGGGTGGGAGAGACCCAGTACTTC; cdr3_aa: CASSYHGVGETQYF
j_call: TRBJ2-5; clone_size: few; d_call: .; v_call: TRBV20-1; cdr3_nt: TGCAGTGCCCGCACCAGGGAGACCCAGTACTTC; cdr3_aa: CSARTRETQYF
j_call: TRBJ2-3; clone_size: .; d_call: .; v_call: TRBV11-3; cdr3_nt: TGTGCCAGCAGCCTAGGTAGCATGGCGGGGGCCACAGATACGCAGTATTTT; cdr3_aa: CASSLGSMAGATDTQYF
j_call: TRBJ1-2; clone_size: .; d_call: TRBD1; v_call: TRBV5-1; cdr3_nt: TGCGCCAGCAGCGAGAGGACAGGGTACTATGGCTACACCTTC; cdr3_aa: CASSERTGYYGYTF
j_call: TRBJ2-7; clone_size: .; d_call: .; v_call: TRBV7-9; cdr3_nt: TGTGCCAGCAGCTTAGAGCCGACTAGGCCGAGCCACTACGAGCAGTACTTC; cdr3_aa: CASSLEPTRPSHYEQYF
j_call: TRBJ2-2; clone_size: .; d_call: TRBD2; v_call: TRBV2; cdr3_nt: TGTGCCAGCAGCCCGGGGGGGGTCGCCGGGGAGCTGTTTTTT; cdr3_aa: CASSPGGVAGELFF
j_call: TRBJ1-5; clone_size: .; d_call: .; v_call: TRBV7-2; cdr3_nt: TGTGCCAGCAGCTTAGGTCAGAATTCATATAGCAATCAGCCCCAGCATTTT; cdr3_aa: CASSLGQNSYSNQPQHF
j_call: TRBJ2-7; clone_size: .; d_call: .; v_call: TRBV5-1; cdr3_nt: TGCGCCAGCAGCTTGGCGAGATTCTCCGAGCAGTACTTC; cdr3_aa: CASSLARFSEQYF
j_call: TRBJ1-1; clone_size: .; d_call: .; v_call: TRBV5-1; cdr3_nt: TGCGCCAGCAGCCCTGTCGGGAGCGGGGCGAACACTGAAGCTTTCTTT; cdr3_aa: CASSPVGSGANTEAFF
j_call: TRBJ2-5; clone_size: .; d_call: TRBD2; v_call: TRBV6-1; cdr3_nt: TGTGCCACCTCGGGGAGGGGACGGGAGACCCAGTACTTC; cdr3_aa: CATSGRGRETQYF
j_call: TRBJ1-3; clone_size: .; d_call: TRBD1; v_call: TRBV6-5; cdr3_nt: TGTGCCAGCAGCCTTAACCGAGGGACAGCTCCTCGTTTT; cdr3_aa: CASSLNRGTAPRF
j_call: TRBJ2-1; clone_size: .; d_call: .; v_call: TRBV7-2; cdr3_nt: TGTGCCAGCAGCTTAGTACGGCAGGGAGGTGAGCAGTTCTTC; cdr3_aa: CASSLVRQGGEQFF
j_call: TRBJ1-1; clone_size: once; d_call: TRBD1; v_call: TRBV18; cdr3_nt: TGTGCCAGCTCACCTTTATTAACAGGGGAGTTGACTGAAGCTTTCTTT; cdr3_aa: CASSPLLTGELTEAFF
j_call: TRBJ1-3; clone_size: .; d_call: .; v_call: TRBV18; cdr3_nt: TGTGCCAGCTCACCCCGAGAGCAGGAATTAGCTGGAAACACCATATATTTT; cdr3_aa: CASSPREQELAGNTIYF
j_call: TRBJ2-1; clone_size: .; d_call: TRBD2; v_call: TRBV29-1; cdr3_nt: TGCAGCGTTGACCTTGCTGGGGGAGCGGGGGGTTTCTACAATGAGCAGTTCTTC; cdr3_aa: CSVDLAGGAGGFYNEQFF
j_call: TRBJ2-7; clone_size: .; d_call: .; v_call: TRBV7-9; cdr3_nt: TGTGCCAGCAGCTTAGCCCCGCGATACGAGCAGTACTTC; cdr3_aa: CASSLAPRYEQYF
j_call: TRBJ1-2; clone_size: .; d_call: TRBD1; v_call: TRBV9; cdr3_nt: TGTGCCAGCAGCGTAGCTCTGGGACAGAGCTATGGCTACACCTTC; cdr3_aa: CASSVALGQSYGYTF
j_call: TRBJ2-1; clone_size: .; d_call: .; v_call: TRBV18; cdr3_nt: TGTGCCAGCTCCAGGGGGGCAGGTCTCAACAATGAGCAGTTCTTC; cdr3_aa: CASSRGAGLNNEQFF
j_call: TRBJ1-2; clone_size: once; d_call: TRBD1; v_call: TRBV19; cdr3_nt: TGTGCCAGTAGCCCGGACAGGGTGGAGGGCTACACCTTC; cdr3_aa: CASSPDRVEGYTF
j_call: TRBJ2-2; clone_size: once; d_call: .; v_call: TRBV6-4; cdr3_nt: TGTGCCGGCGACGGGACACCGAACACCGGGGAGCTGTTTTTT; cdr3_aa: CAGDGTPNTGELFF
j_call: TRBJ1-1; clone_size: .; d_call: .; v_call: TRBV7-9; cdr3_nt: TGTGCCAGCAGCTTAGCACTGTCAGGGGAAGCTTTCTTT; cdr3_aa: CASSLALSGEAFF
j_call: TRBJ2-3; clone_size: once; d_call: TRBD2; v_call: TRBV7-8; cdr3_nt: TGTGCCAGCAGCTTAGCGCGCGGACTAGCGGGGGGGATCACAGATACGCAGTATTTT; cdr3_aa: CASSLARGLAGGITDTQYF